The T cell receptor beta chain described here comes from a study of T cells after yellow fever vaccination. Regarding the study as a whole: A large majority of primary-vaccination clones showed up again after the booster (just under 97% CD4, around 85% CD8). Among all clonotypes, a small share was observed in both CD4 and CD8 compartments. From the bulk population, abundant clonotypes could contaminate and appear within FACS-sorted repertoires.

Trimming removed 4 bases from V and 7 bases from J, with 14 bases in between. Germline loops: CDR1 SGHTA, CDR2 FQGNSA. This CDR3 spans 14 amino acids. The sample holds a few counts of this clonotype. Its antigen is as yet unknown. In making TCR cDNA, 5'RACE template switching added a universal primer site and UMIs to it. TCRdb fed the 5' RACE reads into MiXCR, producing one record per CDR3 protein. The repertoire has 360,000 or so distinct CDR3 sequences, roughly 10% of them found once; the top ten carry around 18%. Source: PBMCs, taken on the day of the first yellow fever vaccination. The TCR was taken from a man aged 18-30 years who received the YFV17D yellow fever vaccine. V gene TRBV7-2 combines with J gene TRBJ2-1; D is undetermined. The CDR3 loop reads CASSSNRGENEQFF. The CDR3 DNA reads TGTGCCAGCAGCTCCAATCGCGGTGAAAATGAGCAGTTCTTC.